The rows below give T cell receptor beta chains drawn from one sample of a study of T cell responses to AZD1222 COVID-19 vaccine. Sequenced by immunoSEQ multiplex PCR; TCRdb stores in-frame clones only, minus some. Of 150,000 to 200,000 clones in the sample, approximately 87% were seen once. Material: peripheral blood, obtained on day 0 of MenACWY control vaccination. The receptor source for this set is an adult in good health. The CDR3 runs from the conserved cysteine through the conserved F or W. D genes are given only for firm matches. Some rows mark clone size as missing; the rest say once, few, many or name a class of expanded clone.

>15|.|.|TRBJ1-6|TRBV7-9
CASLSWQGQNSPLHF
TGTGCCAGCCTTTCCTGGCAGGGGCAGAATTCACCCCTCCACTTT
>15|once|.|TRBJ2-5|TRBV25-1
CASSEYVGGQETQYF
TGTGCCAGCAGTGAATATGTAGGAGGGCAAGAGACCCAGTACTTC
>13|.|.|TRBJ1-1|TRBV12-3/TRBV12-4
CASSLSENTEAFF
TGTGCCAGCAGTTTAAGCGAGAACACTGAAGCTTTCTTT
>15|.|.|TRBJ1-4|TRBV30
CAWSVGSSTNEKLFF
TGTGCCTGGAGTGTAGGTTCCTCAACTAATGAAAAACTGTTTTTT
>13|.|.|TRBJ1-2|TRBV27
CASSSRGPYGYTF
TGTGCCAGCAGTTCTCGGGGCCCCTATGGCTACACCTTC
>16|.|TRBD2|TRBJ2-2|TRBV10-3
CAISETSGRNTGELFF
TGTGCCATCAGTGAGACTAGCGGACGAAACACCGGGGAGCTGTTTTTT
>15|.|.|TRBJ1-1|TRBV7-9
CASSLGGGASAEAFF
TGTGCCAGCAGCTTAGGCGGGGGCGCATCGGCTGAAGCTTTCTTT
>17|.|.|TRBJ1-6|TRBV6-6
CASSPFGSRQAYSPLHF
TGTGCCAGCAGTCCCTTCGGTTCCCGCCAGGCCTATTCACCCCTCCACTTT
>14|.|.|TRBJ1-5|TRBV19
CASSIDMASRPQHF
TGTGCCAGTAGTATAGATATGGCCTCCAGGCCCCAGCATTTT
>15|.|.|TRBJ2-7|TRBV29-1
CSVYVGRASSYEQYF
TGCAGCGTCTATGTCGGCAGGGCCTCCTCCTACGAGCAGTACTTC
>16|once|TRBD2|TRBJ2-5|TRBV11-2
CASSLGLAGGQETQYF
TGTGCCAGCAGCTTAGGGCTAGCGGGGGGACAAGAGACCCAGTACTTC
>13|.|.|TRBJ2-1|TRBV14
CASSQDWRRWQFF
TGTGCCAGCAGCCAAGATTGGCGACGATGGCAGTTCTTC
>15|.|TRBD1|TRBJ2-3|TRBV6-4
CASSETGGSSDTQYF
TGTGCCAGCAGTGAAACAGGGGGTTCATCAGATACGCAGTATTTT
>12|.|TRBD2|TRBJ2-1|TRBV2
CASRLAGRSLFF
TGTGCCAGCAGACTAGCGGGCCGGTCTCTGTTCTTC
>15|.|.|TRBJ2-2|TRBV28
CASSVGGLLIGELFF
TGTGCCAGCAGTGTTGGGGGCCTGTTGATCGGGGAGCTGTTTTTT
>13|few|.|TRBJ1-2|TRBV24-1
CATSDHYYMGYTF
TGTGCCACCAGTGACCACTATTACATGGGCTACACCTTC
>14|.|.|TRBJ1-2|TRBV27
CASSLRGQAYGYTF
TGTGCCAGCAGTTTGAGGGGACAAGCCTATGGCTACACCTTC
>16|.|.|TRBJ1-6|TRBV3-1/TRBV3-2
CASRSVGGGRNSPLHF
TGTGCCAGCAGATCGGTTGGGGGCGGCAGGAATTCACCCCTCCACTTT
>15|.|TRBD1|TRBJ1-1|TRBV5-1
CASSPTTGVGTEAFF
TGCGCCAGCAGCCCCACAACAGGGGTCGGCACTGAAGCTTTCTTT
>13|.|.|TRBJ1-5|TRBV12-3/TRBV12-4
CASRPTGNQPQHF
TGTGCCAGCAGGCCAACAGGGAATCAGCCCCAGCATTTT
>13|few|.|TRBJ2-3|TRBV19
CASSPGTTDTQYF
TGTGCCAGTAGTCCCGGGACCACAGATACGCAGTATTTT
>17|.|TRBD1|TRBJ1-4|TRBV25-1
CASSPGTVMATNEKLFF
TGTGCCAGCAGTCCCGGGACAGTGATGGCAACTAATGAAAAACTGTTTTTT
>15|.|.|TRBJ2-2|TRBV28
CASSFGGTNTGELFF
TGTGCCAGCAGTTTCGGGGGAACGAACACCGGGGAGCTGTTTTTT
>15|.|TRBD1|TRBJ2-7|TRBV19
CASSVGTGDHYEQYF
TGTGCCAGTAGTGTTGGGACAGGCGACCACTACGAGCAGTACTTC
>16|.|.|TRBJ1-1|TRBV3-1/TRBV3-2
CASSTPGHLTDTEAFF
TGTGCCAGCAGCACACCGGGGCACCTCACAGACACTGAAGCTTTCTTT
>15|.|TRBD2|TRBJ2-3|TRBV4-2
CASSQGASGGDTQYF
TGTGCCAGCAGCCAAGGGGCTAGCGGGGGGGATACGCAGTATTTT
>14|.|TRBD2|TRBJ2-7|TRBV5-1
CASSLAQGGGEQYF
TGCGCCAGCAGCTTGGCTCAGGGCGGGGGCGAGCAGTACTTC
>13|once|TRBD2|TRBJ2-7|TRBV19
CATSGLAGVEQYF
TGTGCCACATCAGGACTAGCGGGAGTCGAGCAGTACTTC
>13|.|TRBD1|TRBJ1-5|TRBV12-3/TRBV12-4
CASRGTVNQPQHF
TGTGCCAGCAGGGGGACAGTAAATCAGCCCCAGCATTTT
>12|.|.|TRBJ2-7|TRBV6-5
CASRGVSYEQYF
TGTGCCAGCAGGGGGGTTAGCTACGAGCAGTACTTC
>13|.|.|TRBJ1-2|TRBV6-1
CASTDSPGAGYTF
TGTGCCAGCACTGACTCCCCGGGGGCTGGCTACACCTTC
>15|.|.|TRBJ1-4|TRBV3-1/TRBV3-2
CASSQDFESNEKLFF
TGTGCCAGCAGCCAAGATTTCGAATCTAATGAAAAACTGTTTTTT
>15|.|.|TRBJ1-4|TRBV4-2
CASSQDYGVNEKLFF
TGTGCCAGCAGCCAAGATTATGGGGTTAATGAAAAACTGTTTTTT
>14|.|TRBD1|TRBJ2-7|TRBV27
CASRQGSGSYEQYF
TGTGCCAGCAGACAGGGGTCGGGCTCCTACGAGCAGTACTTC
>15|.|.|TRBJ2-3|TRBV10-3
CAISPQAGTPDTQYF
TGTGCCATCAGTCCACAGGCGGGGACCCCGGATACGCAGTATTTT
>18|.|TRBD2|TRBJ2-1|TRBV24-1
CATSDPGSSGSSYNEQFF
TGTGCCACCAGTGATCCTGGGTCTAGCGGGAGTTCCTACAATGAGCAGTTCTTC
>14|.|.|TRBJ2-3|TRBV6-5
CASANSGSTDTQYF
TGTGCCAGCGCTAACAGTGGAAGCACAGATACGCAGTATTTT
>14|.|.|TRBJ1-1|TRBV5-1
CASSPRGQDTEAFF
TGCGCCAGCAGCCCTAGGGGTCAGGACACTGAAGCTTTCTTT
>15|.|TRBD1|TRBJ1-6|TRBV30
CAWSSGTAYNSPLHF
TGTGCCTGGAGCAGCGGGACAGCCTATAATTCACCCCTCCACTTT
>13|.|.|TRBJ2-1|TRBV30
CAWSREITNEQFF
TGTGCCTGGAGCCGCGAAATCACCAATGAGCAGTTCTTC
>17|.|TRBD1|TRBJ1-2|TRBV5-1
CASSLGRPGTGSYGYTF
TGCGCCAGCAGCTTGGGACGTCCCGGGACAGGGTCCTATGGCTACACCTTC
>14|.|.|TRBJ1-2|TRBV7-2
CASSAQATSYGYTF
TGTGCCAGCAGCGCTCAGGCTACCTCCTATGGCTACACCTTC
>14|.|.|TRBJ2-1|TRBV5-8
CASSFIAEYNEQFF
TGTGCCAGCAGCTTTATAGCGGAATACAATGAGCAGTTCTTC
>15|.|.|TRBJ2-7|TRBV11-2
CASSWTTRSSYEQYF
TGTGCCAGCAGCTGGACTACCAGGAGCTCCTACGAGCAGTACTTC
>13|.|TRBD1|TRBJ2-5|TRBV9
CASSRGQQETQYF
TGTGCCAGCAGCAGGGGACAGCAAGAGACCCAGTACTTC
>16|.|TRBD1|TRBJ1-1|TRBV6-1
CASSGVPGQENTEAFF
TGTGCCAGCAGTGGAGTGCCGGGACAGGAGAACACTGAAGCTTTCTTT
>17|few|TRBD2|TRBJ2-5|TRBV7-2
CASSSRTSGRYQETQYF
TGTGCCAGCAGCTCCCGGACTAGCGGGAGGTACCAAGAGACCCAGTACTTC
>15|.|TRBD2|TRBJ2-7|TRBV7-6
CASSPLASGDEPIFF
TGTGCCAGCAGCCCCCTAGCTAGCGGGGACGAACCGATTTTTTTC
>15|.|.|TRBJ2-7|TRBV5-1
CASSLGGGIVYEQYF
TGCGCCAGCAGCTTGGGTGGTGGGATCGTCTACGAGCAGTACTTC
>14|.|.|TRBJ2-7|TRBV7-9
CASSSRRTTYEQYF
TGTGCCAGCAGCTCCCGACGGACGACCTACGAGCAGTACTTC
>15|.|TRBD1|TRBJ2-7|TRBV11-3
CASSLAGTGAYEQYF
TGTGCCAGCAGCTTAGCCGGGACAGGGGCCTACGAGCAGTACTTC
>15|few|.|TRBJ2-7|TRBV6-5
CASSPQMGVSYEQYF
TGTGCCAGCAGTCCCCAGATGGGGGTCTCCTACGAGCAGTACTTC
>15|.|.|TRBJ1-2|TRBV27
CASRRSGDGLYGYTF
TGTGCCAGCAGGCGTTCGGGGGATGGGCTTTATGGCTACACCTTC
>15|.|.|TRBJ1-1|TRBV28
CASSLSPGPNTEAFF
TGTGCCAGCAGTTTATCTCCGGGACCGAACACTGAAGCTTTCTTT
>14|.|TRBD2|TRBJ2-5|TRBV6-5
CASSIWGGHETQYF
TGTGCCAGCAGTATCTGGGGAGGGCACGAGACCCAGTACTTC
>14|.|TRBD1|TRBJ1-2|TRBV27
CASSFLQGRDGYTF
TGTGCCAGCAGTTTTTTACAGGGGCGCGATGGCTACACCTTC
>13|.|.|TRBJ1-5|TRBV28
CATRGGNNQPQHF
TGTGCCACCCGGGGGGGAAACAATCAGCCCCAGCATTTT